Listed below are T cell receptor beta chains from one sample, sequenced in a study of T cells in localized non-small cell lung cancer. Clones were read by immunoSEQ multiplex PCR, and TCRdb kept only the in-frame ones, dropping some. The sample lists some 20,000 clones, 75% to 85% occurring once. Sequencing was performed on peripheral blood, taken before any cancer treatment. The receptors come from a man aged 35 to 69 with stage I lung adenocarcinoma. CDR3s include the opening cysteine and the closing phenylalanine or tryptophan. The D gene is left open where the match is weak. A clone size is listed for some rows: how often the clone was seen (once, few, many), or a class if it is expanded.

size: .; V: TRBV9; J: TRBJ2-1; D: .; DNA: TGTGCCAGCAGCCCAACAGCTCTTTGGGAGCAGTTCTTC; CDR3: CASSPTALWEQFF
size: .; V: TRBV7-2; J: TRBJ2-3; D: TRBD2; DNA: TGTGCCAGCAGCGTCCAGCGGGGGGCTGGCACAGATACGCAGTATTTT; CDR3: CASSVQRGAGTDTQYF
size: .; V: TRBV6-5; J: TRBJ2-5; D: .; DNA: TGTGCCAGCAGGACCGGGTCCCTAGGCCAAGAGACCCAGTACTTC; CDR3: CASRTGSLGQETQYF
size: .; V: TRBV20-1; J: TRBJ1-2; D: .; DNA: TGCAGTGCGCTACTGGGACCGGGCTACACCTTC; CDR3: CSALLGPGYTF
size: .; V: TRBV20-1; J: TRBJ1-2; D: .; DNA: TGCAGTGCTAGAGAGGTTCCTGGCTACACCTTC; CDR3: CSAREVPGYTF
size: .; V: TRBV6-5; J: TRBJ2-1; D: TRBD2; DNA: TGTGCCAGCAGGCTTGGACTAGCGGGGGTCTATGAGCAGTTCTTC; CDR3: CASRLGLAGVYEQFF
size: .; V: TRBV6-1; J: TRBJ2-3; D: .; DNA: TGTGCCAGCAGTGAATGGGTGGCGGGAAAGGGTGGAGGCACAGATACGCAGTATTTT; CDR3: CASSEWVAGKGGGTDTQYF
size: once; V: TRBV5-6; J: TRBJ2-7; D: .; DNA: TGTGCCAGCAGCTTGACCTCCTGGGTTTCCGTCGAGCAGTACTTC; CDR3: CASSLTSWVSVEQYF
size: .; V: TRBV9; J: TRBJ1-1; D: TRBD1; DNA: TGTGCCAGCAGCGGCCGGGACAGGGGCACTGAAGCTTTCTTT; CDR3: CASSGRDRGTEAFF
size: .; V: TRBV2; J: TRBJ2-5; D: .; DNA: TGTGCCAGCAGTGCCCTCGGAAAAGAGACCCAGTACTTC; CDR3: CASSALGKETQYF
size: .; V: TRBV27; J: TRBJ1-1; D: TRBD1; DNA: TGTGCCAGCAGTGCTCCGGGGACAGGGAACACTGAAGCTTTCTTT; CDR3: CASSAPGTGNTEAFF
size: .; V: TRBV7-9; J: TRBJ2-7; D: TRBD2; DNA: TGTGCCAGCAGCTCATGGAGCGGGGGGTTCTACGAGCAGTACTTC; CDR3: CASSSWSGGFYEQYF
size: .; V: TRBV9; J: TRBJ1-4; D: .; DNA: TGTGCCAGCAGCGTATCGGGGGCAACTAATGAAAAACTGTTTTTT; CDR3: CASSVSGATNEKLFF
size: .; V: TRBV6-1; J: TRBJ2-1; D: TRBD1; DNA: TGTGCCAGCAGGGACTCCGGGACAGGGTACAATGAGCAGTTCTTC; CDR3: CASRDSGTGYNEQFF
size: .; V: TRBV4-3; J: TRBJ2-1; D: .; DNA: TGCGCCAACAGCCAAGATGCCACGTTCCGGAGGAATGAGCAGTTCTTC; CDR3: CANSQDATFRRNEQFF
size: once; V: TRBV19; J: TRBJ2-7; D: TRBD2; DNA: TGTGCCTCCAGAGGCGGGGGTGGCAGGTTCGACGAGCAGTACTTC; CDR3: CASRGGGGRFDEQYF
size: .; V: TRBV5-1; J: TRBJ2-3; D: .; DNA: TGCGCCAGCAGCTTAACGGGTTTCACAGATACGCAGTATTTT; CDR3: CASSLTGFTDTQYF
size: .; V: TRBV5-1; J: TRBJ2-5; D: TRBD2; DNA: TGCGCCAGCAGCTTTCGCTCTAGCGGGTACCAAGAGACCCAGTACTTC; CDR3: CASSFRSSGYQETQYF
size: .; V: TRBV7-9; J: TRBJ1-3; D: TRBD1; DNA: TGTGCCAGCAGCTACAGGGGATCTGGAAACACCATATATTTT; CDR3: CASSYRGSGNTIYF
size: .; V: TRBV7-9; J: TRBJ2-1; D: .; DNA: TGTGCCAGCATCCATAGCAGAATATCCTACAATGAGCAGTTCTTC; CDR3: CASIHSRISYNEQFF
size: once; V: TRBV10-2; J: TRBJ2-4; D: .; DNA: TGCGCCAGCAGTGAGGGGGGTCTAGCCAAAAACATTCAGTACTTC; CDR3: CASSEGGLAKNIQYF
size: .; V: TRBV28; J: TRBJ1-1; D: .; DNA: TGTGCCAGCAGTTTCCTTTCATCCTTGAACACTGAAGCTTTCTTT; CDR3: CASSFLSSLNTEAFF
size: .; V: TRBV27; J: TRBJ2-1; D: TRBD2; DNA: TGTGCCAGCAGTTCCCTGGCGGGAGGATATGGCTACAATGAGCAGTTCTTC; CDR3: CASSSLAGGYGYNEQFF
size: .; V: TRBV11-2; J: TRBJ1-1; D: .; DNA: TGTGCCAGCAGCTCCAATTTTGGGCCGGGCACTGAAGCTTTCTTT; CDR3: CASSSNFGPGTEAFF
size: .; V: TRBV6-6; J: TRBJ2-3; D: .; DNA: TGTGCCAGCAGCGCCTGGACAGATCCAGATACGCAGTATTTT; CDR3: CASSAWTDPDTQYF
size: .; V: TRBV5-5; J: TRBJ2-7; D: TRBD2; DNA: TGTGCCAGCAGCTTGGGGCTAGCGGGCTCCTACGAGCAGTACTTC; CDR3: CASSLGLAGSYEQYF
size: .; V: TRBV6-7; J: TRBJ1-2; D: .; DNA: TGTGCCAGCAGTTACCTCAGGGCGGTATCCAACTATGGCTACACCTTC; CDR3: CASSYLRAVSNYGYTF
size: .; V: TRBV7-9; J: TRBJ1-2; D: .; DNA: TGTGCCAGCAGCTCGTCGTTAAATATGTTCTATGGCTACACCTTC; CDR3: CASSSSLNMFYGYTF
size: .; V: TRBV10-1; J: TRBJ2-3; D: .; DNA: TGCGCCAGCAGTGACCAGGTCAGCACAGATACGCAGTATTTT; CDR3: CASSDQVSTDTQYF
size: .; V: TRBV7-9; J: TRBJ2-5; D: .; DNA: TGTGCCAGCAGCAGAACAGGAGAAGAGACCCAGTACTTC; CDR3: CASSRTGEETQYF
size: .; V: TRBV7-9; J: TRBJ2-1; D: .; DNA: TGTGCCAGCAGCCACCCAGGGATGAGCAATGAGCAGTTCTTC; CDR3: CASSHPGMSNEQFF
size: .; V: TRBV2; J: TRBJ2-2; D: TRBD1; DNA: TGTGCCAGCAGGTCGGACAGGGCGGTGAACACCGGGGAGCTGTTTTTT; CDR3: CASRSDRAVNTGELFF
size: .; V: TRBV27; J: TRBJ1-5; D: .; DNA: TGTGCCAGCAGTTTGGGGGGGGCCCTAACTCCCCAGCATTTT; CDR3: CASSLGGALTPQHF
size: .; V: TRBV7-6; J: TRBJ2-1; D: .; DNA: TGTGCCAGCAGCTCAACCCCGGACTTCTCCTACAATGAGCAGTTCTTC; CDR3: CASSSTPDFSYNEQFF
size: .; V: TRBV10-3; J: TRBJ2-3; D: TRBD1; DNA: TGTGCCATCAGTACCCTCGCAGGGGGCCCAGATACGCAGTATTTT; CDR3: CAISTLAGGPDTQYF
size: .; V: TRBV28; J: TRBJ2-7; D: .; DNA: TGTGCCAGCAGTTTATGGACTCTTACCTACGAGCAGTACTTC; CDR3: CASSLWTLTYEQYF
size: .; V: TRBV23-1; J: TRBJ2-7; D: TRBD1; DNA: TGCGCCAGCAGTCAAAACCCGGGACAGGGGGGGACCTACGAGCAGTACTTC; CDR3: CASSQNPGQGGTYEQYF
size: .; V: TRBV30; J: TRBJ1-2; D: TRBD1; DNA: TGTGCCTGGGGGACAGTAGATGGCTACACCTTC; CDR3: CAWGTVDGYTF
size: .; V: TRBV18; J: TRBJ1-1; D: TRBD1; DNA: TGTGCCAGCTCACCAAGTCGGGACAGGGGTGAAGCTTTCTTT; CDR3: CASSPSRDRGEAFF
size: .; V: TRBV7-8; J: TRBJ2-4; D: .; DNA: TGTGCCAGCAGCTTAGGGAGCGGAGGGGGGGACATTCAGTACTTC; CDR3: CASSLGSGGGDIQYF
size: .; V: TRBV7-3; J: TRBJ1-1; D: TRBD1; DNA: TGTGCCAGCAGCAGGGACAGGGGGACTGAAGCTTTCTTT; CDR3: CASSRDRGTEAFF
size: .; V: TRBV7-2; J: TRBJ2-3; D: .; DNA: TGTGCCAGCAGCCCCGCCGGTGGGAGCGCAGATACGCAGTATTTT; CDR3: CASSPAGGSADTQYF
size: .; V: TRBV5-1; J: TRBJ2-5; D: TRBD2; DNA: TGCGCCAGCAGCCCGGGAGCGGGGGCCGGTGGGGAGACCCAGTACTTC; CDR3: CASSPGAGAGGETQYF
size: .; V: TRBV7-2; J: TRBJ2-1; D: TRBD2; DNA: TGTGCCAGCAGCTCGACCGGGACTAATTACAATGAGCAGTTCTTC; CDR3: CASSSTGTNYNEQFF
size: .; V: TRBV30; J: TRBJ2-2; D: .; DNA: TGTGCCTGGAGTGCCCGCGGATGGGCAGGGCATGAAATAACCGGGGAGCTGTTTTTT; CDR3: CAWSARGWAGHEITGELFF
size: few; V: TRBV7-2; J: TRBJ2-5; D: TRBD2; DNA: TGTGCCAGCAGCAAATCGACTAGCGGGGGGGCAGAGACCCAGTACTTC; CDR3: CASSKSTSGGAETQYF
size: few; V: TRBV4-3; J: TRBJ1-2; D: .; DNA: TGCGCCAGCAGCCAAGATCTAACCCCAGGTGGCTACACCTTC; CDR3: CASSQDLTPGGYTF
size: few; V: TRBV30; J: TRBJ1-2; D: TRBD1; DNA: TGTGCCTGGAGTGGGACAGGGGGCCTTCATGGCTACACCTTC; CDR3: CAWSGTGGLHGYTF
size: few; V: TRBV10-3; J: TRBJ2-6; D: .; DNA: TGTGCCATCAGCGCAATAAGGGCAGTAGGGGCCAACGTCCTGACTTTC; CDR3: CAISAIRAVGANVLTF
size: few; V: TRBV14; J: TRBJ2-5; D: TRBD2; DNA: TGTGCCAGCAGCCCCGGACTAGAGGTGGGCCTAGAGACCCAGTACTTC; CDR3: CASSPGLEVGLETQYF
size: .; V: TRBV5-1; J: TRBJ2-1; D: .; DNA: TGCGCCAGCAGCTTGGAGGGGGGAAAGTACAATGAGCAGTTCTTC; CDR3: CASSLEGGKYNEQFF